The clone carrying this TCR beta chain was recorded at least ten times. Its antigen is undetermined. The CDR3 loop spans 15 amino acids. Per germline, CDR1 DFQATT and CDR2 SNEGSKA (reference sequence). Trimming took off 7 bases at V and 6 bases at J, with 22 bases between the two ends. The data belong to a study of neurological immune-mediated disorders. MiXCR, run by TCRdb on the 5' RACE reads, gives a single entry per CDR3 protein. Here the sample spans some 41,000 distinct CDR3 sequences, more than 2% being singletons. Points from the study as a whole: When grouped phylogenetically, the repertoires of 18 of the 34 multiple sclerosis patients fell together in one related-CDR3 cluster, which is a possible signature. CDR3 amino acid sequences of expanded clones were not shared across subjects, a result suggesting private repertoires in all groups.

The receptor's source is a man aged 25-45 years with multiple sclerosis. The chain carries TRBV20-1 and TRBJ1-5, with a tentative D call TRBD1 (5 bases). Input material: PBMCs. CDR3 loop: CSVYHGHAESQPQHF. For the CDR3, the DNA is TGCAGTGTCTACCATGGACATGCTGAGAGTCAGCCCCAGCATTTT.